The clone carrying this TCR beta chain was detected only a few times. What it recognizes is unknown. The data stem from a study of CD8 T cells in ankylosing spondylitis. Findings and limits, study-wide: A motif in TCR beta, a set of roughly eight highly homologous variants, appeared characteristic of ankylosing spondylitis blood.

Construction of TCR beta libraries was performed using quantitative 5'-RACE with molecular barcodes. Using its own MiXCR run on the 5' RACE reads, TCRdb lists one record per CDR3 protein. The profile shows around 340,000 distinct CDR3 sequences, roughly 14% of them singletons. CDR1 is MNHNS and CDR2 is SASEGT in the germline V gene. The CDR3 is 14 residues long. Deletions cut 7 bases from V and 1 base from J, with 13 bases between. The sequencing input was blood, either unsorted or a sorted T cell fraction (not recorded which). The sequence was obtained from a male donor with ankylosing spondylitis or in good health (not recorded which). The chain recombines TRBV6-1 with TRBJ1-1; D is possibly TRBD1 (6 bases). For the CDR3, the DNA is TGTGCCAGCACTAACAGGGAAGCGAACACTGAAGCTTTCTTT. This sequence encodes CASTNREANTEAFF.